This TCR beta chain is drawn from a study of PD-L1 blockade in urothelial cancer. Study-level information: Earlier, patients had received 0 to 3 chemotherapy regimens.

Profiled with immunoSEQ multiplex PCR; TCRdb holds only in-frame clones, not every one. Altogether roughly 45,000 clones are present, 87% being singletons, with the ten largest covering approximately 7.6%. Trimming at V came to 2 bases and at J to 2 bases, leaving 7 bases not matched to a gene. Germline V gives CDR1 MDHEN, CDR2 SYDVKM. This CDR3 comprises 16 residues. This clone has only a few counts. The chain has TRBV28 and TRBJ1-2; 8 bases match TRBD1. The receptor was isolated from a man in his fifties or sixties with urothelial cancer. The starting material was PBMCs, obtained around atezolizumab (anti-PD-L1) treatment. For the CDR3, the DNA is TGTGCCAGCAGTTTACGGACAGGGAGGGGCAACTATGGCTACACCTTC. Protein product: CASSLRTGRGNYGYTF.